This TCR beta chain was captured by sequencing in a study of early T cells in non-severe SARS-CoV-2 infection. In TCRdb, the 5' RACE reads were re-called with MiXCR into one record per CDR3 protein. Of about 64,000 distinct CDR3 sequences listed, around 13% are singletons. This clonotype occurred many times. Trimming cost V 3 bases and J 1 base; bases outside gene matches: 3. This CDR3 is 14 amino acids long. Germline CDR1 SGHRS, CDR2 YFSETQ. Sequencing was done on a sample of whole blood. V is TRBV5-1 and J is TRBJ1-1, with 7 nucleotides matching TRBD1. This clonotype was sampled from an adult who was a healthcare worker with PCR-confirmed SARS-CoV-2 infection or an uninfected control (not recorded which). In DNA form, the CDR3 reads TGCGCCAGCAGCTGGACAGGCCCGAACACTGAAGCTTTCTTT. Translating gives CASSWTGPNTEAFF.